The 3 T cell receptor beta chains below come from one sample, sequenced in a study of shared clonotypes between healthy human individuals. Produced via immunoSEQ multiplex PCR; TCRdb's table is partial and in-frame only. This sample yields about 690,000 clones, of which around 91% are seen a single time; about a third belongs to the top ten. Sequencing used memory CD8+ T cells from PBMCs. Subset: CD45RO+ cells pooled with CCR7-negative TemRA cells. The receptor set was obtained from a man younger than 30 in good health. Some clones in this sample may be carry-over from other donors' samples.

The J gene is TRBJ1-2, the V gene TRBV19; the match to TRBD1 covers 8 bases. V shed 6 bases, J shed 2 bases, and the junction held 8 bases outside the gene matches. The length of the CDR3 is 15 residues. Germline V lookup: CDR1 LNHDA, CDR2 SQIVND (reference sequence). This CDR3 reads CASSHFPGGNYGYTF. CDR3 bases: TGTGCCAGTAGCCACTTCCCAGGGGGCAACTATGGCTACACCTTC.

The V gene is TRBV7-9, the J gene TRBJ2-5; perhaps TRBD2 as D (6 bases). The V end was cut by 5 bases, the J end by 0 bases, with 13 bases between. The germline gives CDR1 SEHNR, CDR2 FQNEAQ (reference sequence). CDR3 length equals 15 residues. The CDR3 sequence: CASSVTLAYQETQYF. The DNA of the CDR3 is TGTGCCAGCAGCGTGACCCTAGCGTACCAAGAGACCCAGTACTTC.

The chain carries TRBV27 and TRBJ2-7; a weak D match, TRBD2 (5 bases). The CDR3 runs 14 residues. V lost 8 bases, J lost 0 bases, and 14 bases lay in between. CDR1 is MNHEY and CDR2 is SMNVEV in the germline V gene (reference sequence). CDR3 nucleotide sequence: TGTGCCAGCGGCGTCCGGGATTACTCCTACGAGCAGTACTTC. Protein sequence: CASGVRDYSYEQYF.